This T cell receptor (beta chain) was sequenced for a study of OX40 agonist ivuxolimab in advanced cancers. This CDR3 has 13 amino acids. Trimming took 8 bases from V and 3 from J, leaving 12 bases between them. The germline gives CDR1 MDHEN, CDR2 SYDVKM. Clones were sequenced by immunoSEQ multiplex PCR, and TCRdb holds only the in-frame ones, with some missing. The sample lists 65,000 to 75,000 clones, roughly 90% occurring once. This chain uses TRBV28 with TRBJ2-3; a possible D gene is TRBD2 (5 bases). This sequence originates from an adult with an advanced solid tumor such as melanoma, head and neck, liver or kidney cancer. The material sequenced was CD4+ or CD8+ T cells sorted from blood, taken in a trial of the OX40 agonist ivuxolimab. CDR3 sequence: CASHRDRTDTQYF. As DNA, the CDR3 is TGTGCCAGCCATCGGGATAGGACAGATACGCAGTATTTT.